Described below is a single T cell receptor beta chain sequence and its context. Its matching antigen is unknown. The table came from immunoSEQ multiplex PCR; TCRdb's copy has only in-frame clones and leaves some out. The sample lists 150,000 to 200,000 clones, 85% occurring once. These data originate in a study of cytomegalovirus exposure and HLA in healthy donors. Study-level findings and limits: The study put roughly 160 TCR beta chains on its list as cytomegalovirus-associated. Many donors shared some public TCRs, even though most TCR sequences were rare.

The J segment lost 4 bases and the V segment lost 6 bases, leaving 10 bases of the junction unmatched. The CDR3 is made up of 15 amino acids. Germline lookup yields CDR1 MNHEY and CDR2 SMNVEV (reference sequence). The source of this sequence is a man aged 18 to 30 in good health and CMV-seropositive. V usage is TRBV27 and J usage is TRBJ2-7, with 9 bases identical to TRBD1. The sample taken for sequencing was PBMCs. Here the CDR3 DNA reads TGTGCCAGCAGCATTGCCGGGACAGGGTCGTACGAGCAGTACTTC. Translation: CASSIAGTGSYEQYF.